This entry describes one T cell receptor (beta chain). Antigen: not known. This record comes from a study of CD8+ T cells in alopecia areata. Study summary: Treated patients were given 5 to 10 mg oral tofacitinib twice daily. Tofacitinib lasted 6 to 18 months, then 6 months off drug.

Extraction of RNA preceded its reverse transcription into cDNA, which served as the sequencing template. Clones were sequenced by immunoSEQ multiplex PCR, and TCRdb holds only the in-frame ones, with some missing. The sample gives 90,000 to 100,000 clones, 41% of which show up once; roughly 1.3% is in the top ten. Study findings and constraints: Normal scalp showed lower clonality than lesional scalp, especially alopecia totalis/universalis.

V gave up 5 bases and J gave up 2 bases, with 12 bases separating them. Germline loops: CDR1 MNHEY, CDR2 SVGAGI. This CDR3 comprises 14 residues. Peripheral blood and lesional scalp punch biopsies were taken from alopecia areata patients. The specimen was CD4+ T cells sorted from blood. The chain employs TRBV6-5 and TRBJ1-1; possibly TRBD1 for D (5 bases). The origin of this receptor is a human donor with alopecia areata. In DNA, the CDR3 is TGTGCCAGCAGTGAATACGGGGCAAACACTGAAGCTTTCTTT. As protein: CASSEYGANTEAFF.